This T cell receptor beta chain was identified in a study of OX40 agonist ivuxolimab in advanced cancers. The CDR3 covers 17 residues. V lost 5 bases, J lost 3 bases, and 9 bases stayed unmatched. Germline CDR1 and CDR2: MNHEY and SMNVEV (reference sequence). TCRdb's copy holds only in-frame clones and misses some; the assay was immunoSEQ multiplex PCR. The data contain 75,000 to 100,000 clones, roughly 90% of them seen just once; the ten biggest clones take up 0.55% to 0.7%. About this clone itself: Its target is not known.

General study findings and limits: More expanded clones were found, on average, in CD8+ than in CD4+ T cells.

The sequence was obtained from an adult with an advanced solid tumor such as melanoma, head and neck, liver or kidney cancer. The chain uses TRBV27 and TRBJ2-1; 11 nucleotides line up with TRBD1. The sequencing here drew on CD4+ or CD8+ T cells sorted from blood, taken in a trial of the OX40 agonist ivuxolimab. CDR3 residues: CASSKPGQGGGYNEQFF. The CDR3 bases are TGTGCCAGCAGTAAACCGGGACAGGGGGGGGGCTACAATGAGCAGTTCTTC.